This T cell receptor (beta chain) was obtained from a study of T cell repertoires in cytomegalovirus infection. Study as a whole: Public TCR beta signatures were indicative of both CMV infection and a matching HLA type.

This clonotype was seen ten or more times. Antigen unknown. Study results and caveats: Predominance within the ex vivo response was attributable to HLA-C-restricted CMV-specific TCR beta clonotypes. Accumulated public TCR beta family frequency recognized individuals carrying CMV together with the relevant HLA.

Trimming took off 0 bases at V and 5 bases at J, with 8 bases between the two ends. CDR1 is LNHNV and CDR2 is YYDKDF in the germline V gene (reference sequence). This CDR3 spans 13 amino acids. TCRdb re-called the reads through MiXCR, storing one row per CDR3 protein. The sample has fewer than 350,000 distinct CDR3 sequences, around a sixth seen once. The TCR comes from a human donor in good health (CMV status not recorded). Some clones in this sample may be carry-over from other donors' samples. Material for sequencing was PBMCs. The gene calls are TRBV15 and TRBJ2-7, with a possible D match to TRBD1 (6 bases). In nucleotides, the CDR3 is TGTGCCACCAGCAGAGATACAGGGAACGAGCAGTACTTC. Its translation is CATSRDTGNEQYF. The full variable domain, in which reference TRBV15 and TRBJ2-7 provide the parts outside the CDR3, is DAMVIQNPRYQVTQFGKPVTLSCSQTLNHNVMYWYQQKSSQAPKLLFHYYDKDFNNEADTPDNFQSRRPNTSFCFLDIRSPGLGDTAMYLCATSRDTGNEQYFGPGTRLTVT.